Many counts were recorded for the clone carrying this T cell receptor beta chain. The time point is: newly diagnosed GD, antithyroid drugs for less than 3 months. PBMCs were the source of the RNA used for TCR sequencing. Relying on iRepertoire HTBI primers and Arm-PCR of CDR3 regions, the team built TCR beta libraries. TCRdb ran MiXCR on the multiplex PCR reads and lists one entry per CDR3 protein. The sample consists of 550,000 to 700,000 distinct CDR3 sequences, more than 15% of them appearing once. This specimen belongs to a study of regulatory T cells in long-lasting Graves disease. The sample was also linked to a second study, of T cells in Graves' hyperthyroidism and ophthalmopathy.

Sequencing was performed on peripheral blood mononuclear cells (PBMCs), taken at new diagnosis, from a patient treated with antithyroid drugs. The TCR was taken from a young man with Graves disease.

The CDR3 region has the DNA TGTGCCTGGACCAACTCAGGGGGTAGCGGCGAGCAGTACTTC. It yields the protein CAWTNSGGSGEQYF. The V call is TRBV30, the J call TRBJ2-7; weak D call: TRBD1 (7 bases). This CDR3 is 14 amino acids long. V shed 4 bases and J shed 6 bases, with 19 bases lying between them. Per the germline V gene, CDR1 is GTSNPN and CDR2 is SVGIG (reference sequence).